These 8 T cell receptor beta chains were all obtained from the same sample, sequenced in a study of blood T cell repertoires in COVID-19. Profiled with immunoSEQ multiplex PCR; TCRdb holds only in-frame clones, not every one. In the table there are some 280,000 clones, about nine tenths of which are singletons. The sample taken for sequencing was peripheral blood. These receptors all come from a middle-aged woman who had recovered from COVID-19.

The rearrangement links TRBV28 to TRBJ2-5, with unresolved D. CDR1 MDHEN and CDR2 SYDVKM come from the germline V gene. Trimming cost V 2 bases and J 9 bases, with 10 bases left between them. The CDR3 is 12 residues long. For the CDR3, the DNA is TGTGCCAGCAGTTTACCGTCCTCTCCCCAGTACTTC. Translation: CASSLPSSPQYF.

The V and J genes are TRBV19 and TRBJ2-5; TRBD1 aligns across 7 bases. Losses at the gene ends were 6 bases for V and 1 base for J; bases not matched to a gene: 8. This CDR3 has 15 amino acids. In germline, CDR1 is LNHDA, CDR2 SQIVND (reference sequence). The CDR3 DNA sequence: TGTGCCAGTAGGAAAGGGGACAGCTCCCAAGAGACCCAGTACTTC. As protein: CASRKGDSSQETQYF.

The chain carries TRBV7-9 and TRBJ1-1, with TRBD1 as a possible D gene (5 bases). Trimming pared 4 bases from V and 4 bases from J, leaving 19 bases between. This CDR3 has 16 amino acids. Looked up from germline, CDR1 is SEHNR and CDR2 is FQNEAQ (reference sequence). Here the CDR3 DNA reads TGTGCCAGCAGCTCCTCCCGTCGGGGGTTGGGCACTGAAGCTTTCTTT. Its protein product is CASSSSRRGLGTEAFF.

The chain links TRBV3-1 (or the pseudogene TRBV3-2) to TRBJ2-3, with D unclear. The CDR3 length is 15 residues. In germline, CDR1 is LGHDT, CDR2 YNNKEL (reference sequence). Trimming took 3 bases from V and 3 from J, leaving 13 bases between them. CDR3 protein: CASSQFSYLTDTQYF. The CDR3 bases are TGTGCCAGCAGCCAGTTTAGCTACCTGACAGATACGCAGTATTTT.

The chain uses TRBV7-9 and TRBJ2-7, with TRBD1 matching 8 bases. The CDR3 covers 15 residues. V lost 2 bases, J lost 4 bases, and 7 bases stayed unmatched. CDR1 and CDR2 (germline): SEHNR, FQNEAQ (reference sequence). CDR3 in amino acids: CASSLSGGSSYEQYF. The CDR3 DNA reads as TGTGCCAGCAGCTTATCAGGGGGCTCCAGTTACGAGCAGTACTTC.

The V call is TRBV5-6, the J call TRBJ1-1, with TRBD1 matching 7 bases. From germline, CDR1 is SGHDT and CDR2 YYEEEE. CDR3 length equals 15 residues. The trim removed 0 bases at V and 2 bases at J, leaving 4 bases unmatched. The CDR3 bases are TGTGCCAGCAGCTTGGTACAGGGGCGCAACACTGAAGCTTTCTTT. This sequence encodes CASSLVQGRNTEAFF. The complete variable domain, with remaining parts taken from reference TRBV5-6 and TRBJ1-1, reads DAGVTQSPTHLIKTRGQQVTLRCSPKSGHDTVSWYQQALGQGPQFIFQYYEEEERQRGNFPDRFSGHQFPNYSSELNVNALLLGDSALYLCASSLVQGRNTEAFFGQGTRLTVV.

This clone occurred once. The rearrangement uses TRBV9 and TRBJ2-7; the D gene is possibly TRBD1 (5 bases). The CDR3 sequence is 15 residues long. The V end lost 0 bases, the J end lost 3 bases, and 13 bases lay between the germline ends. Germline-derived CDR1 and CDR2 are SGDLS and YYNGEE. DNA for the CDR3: TGTGCCAGCAGCGTAGGGGGCCTTGGGGACTACGAGCAGTACTTC. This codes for CASSVGGLGDYEQYF.

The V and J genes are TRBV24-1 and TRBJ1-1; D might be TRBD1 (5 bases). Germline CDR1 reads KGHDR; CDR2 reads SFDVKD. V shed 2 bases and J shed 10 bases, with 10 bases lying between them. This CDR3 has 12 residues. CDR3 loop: CATSDSGGVAFF. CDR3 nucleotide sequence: TGTGCCACCAGTGATTCTGGGGGGGTAGCTTTCTTT.